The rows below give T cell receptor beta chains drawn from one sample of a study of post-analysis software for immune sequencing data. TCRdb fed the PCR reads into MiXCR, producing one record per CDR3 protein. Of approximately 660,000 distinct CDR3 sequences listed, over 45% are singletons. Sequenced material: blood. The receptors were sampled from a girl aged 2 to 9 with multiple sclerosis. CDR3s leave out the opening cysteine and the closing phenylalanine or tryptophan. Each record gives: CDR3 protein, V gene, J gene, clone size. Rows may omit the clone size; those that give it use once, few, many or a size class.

cdr3_aa: ASRFGPGPSYNEQF
v_call: TRBV12-3/TRBV12-4
j_call: TRBJ2-1
clone_size: .

cdr3_aa: ASSDKNYGYT
v_call: TRBV25-1
j_call: TRBJ1-2
clone_size: .

cdr3_aa: ASSPFTGAGANVLT
v_call: TRBV6-5
j_call: TRBJ2-6
clone_size: .

cdr3_aa: ASSKDTTAF
v_call: TRBV11-3
j_call: TRBJ1-1
clone_size: .

cdr3_aa: ASSEAQGAGAYNEQF
v_call: TRBV6-1
j_call: TRBJ2-1
clone_size: .

cdr3_aa: ATSGLRVGERNEQY
v_call: TRBV15
j_call: TRBJ2-7
clone_size: few

cdr3_aa: ASFFTGDGYT
v_call: TRBV7-9
j_call: TRBJ1-2
clone_size: .

cdr3_aa: ASSSLAAPNYNEQF
v_call: TRBV12-3/TRBV12-4
j_call: TRBJ2-1
clone_size: .

cdr3_aa: ASSSLMDTEAF
v_call: TRBV7-3
j_call: TRBJ1-1
clone_size: .

cdr3_aa: ATSRDPAIQY
v_call: TRBV12-3/TRBV12-4
j_call: TRBJ2-4
clone_size: .

cdr3_aa: ASSPEEREGRRVEQF
v_call: TRBV7-3
j_call: TRBJ2-1
clone_size: .

cdr3_aa: ASSVGLSYEQY
v_call: TRBV9
j_call: TRBJ2-7
clone_size: .

cdr3_aa: ASSYSGLNTDTQY
v_call: TRBV6-5
j_call: TRBJ2-3
clone_size: few

cdr3_aa: ASSSLNEKLF
v_call: TRBV7-2
j_call: TRBJ1-4
clone_size: .

cdr3_aa: ASSFGGQFNYGYT
v_call: TRBV12-3/TRBV12-4
j_call: TRBJ1-2
clone_size: .

cdr3_aa: ASSKRWGTANSPLH
v_call: TRBV21-1
j_call: TRBJ1-6
clone_size: .

cdr3_aa: ASSSILAPEQF
v_call: TRBV5-1
j_call: TRBJ2-1
clone_size: .